One sample yielded the 16 T cell receptor beta chains listed below, sequenced in a study of Ad26.COV2.S vaccination and SARS-CoV-2 variants. This table comes from immunoSEQ multiplex PCR, and its TCRdb copy is limited to in-frame clones, with some not included. The table lists a few hundred thousand clones, roughly four fifths of them singletons. Treatment in this sample: around 19 received Ad26.COV2.S at low or high dose, single or two shots; about five received placebo; per-sample allocation not given. Sampling occurred on day 63 after the first vaccine or placebo injection. This specimen was peripheral blood, taken in a trial of Ad26.COV2.S vaccine versus placebo. These receptors all come from a person aged 18-60 years who received the Ad26.COV2.S COVID-19 vaccine or a placebo.

This clone is termed medium-sized. The V and J genes are TRBV6-4 and TRBJ2-1, with 9 positions matching TRBD2. Germline CDR1 MRHNA, CDR2 SNTAGT. V dropped 3 bases and J dropped 3; count of bases not matched to a gene: 6. This CDR3 is 16 amino acids long. The CDR3 spells CASSESPSGDYNEQFF. CDR3 nucleotide sequence: TGTGCCAGCAGTGAATCCCCTAGCGGGGACTACAATGAGCAGTTCTTC.

The genes are TRBV4-1 and TRBJ2-2, with D possibly called TRBD1 or TRBD2 (6 bases each). This CDR3 has 15 residues. The V and J ends lost 1 base and 4 bases respectively, with 10 bases between them. Per the germline V gene, CDR1 is MGHRA and CDR2 is YSYEKL. The CDR3 reads CASSQVGGGTGELFF. The CDR3 DNA sequence: TGCGCCAGCAGCCAAGTAGGAGGGGGCACCGGGGAGCTGTTTTTT.

The rearrangement joins TRBV6-5 to TRBJ2-3; TRBD2 agrees at 9 bases. The CDR3 sequence is 14 residues long. V was pared by 11 bases and J by 1 base, with 7 bases of the junction left unmatched. Germline CDR1 reads MNHEY; CDR2 reads SVGAGI. The DNA for the CDR3 is TGTGCCTCGGGGGGCGGGAGGGGCACAGATACGCAGTATTTT. Amino acid sequence: CASGGGRGTDTQYF.

Worth noting for this clone: At one end, the junction sequence differs from germline, possibly due to a read error. This chain joins TRBV2 and TRBJ2-1; D is undetermined. The CDR3 length is 11 residues. Germline CDR1 is SNHLY and CDR2 is FYNNEI. The CDR3 DNA reads TGTGCCAGCATTGAAGTTTCTGAGCAGTTCTTC. Protein: CASIEVSEQFF.

The chain uses TRBV30 and TRBJ2-3, with a tentative D call TRBD2 (6 bases). Deletions cut 4 bases from V and 1 base from J, with 9 bases between. Germline lookup yields CDR1 GTSNPN and CDR2 SVGIG (reference sequence). The CDR3 sequence is 13 residues long. Here the CDR3 DNA reads TGTGCCTGGAAACGGAGGGGCACAGATACGCAGTATTTT. It specifies CAWKRRGTDTQYF.

The chain couples TRBV19 to TRBJ2-4, with 7 bases aligning to TRBD2. J was trimmed by 0 bases and V by 2 bases; bases with no gene match: 7. The CDR3 is 17 amino acids. Germline loops: CDR1 LNHDA, CDR2 SQIVND (reference sequence). This CDR3 is CASSIWGGREAKNIQYF. CDR3 coding DNA: TGTGCCAGTAGTATATGGGGGGGAAGGGAAGCCAAAAACATTCAGTACTTC.

The J gene is TRBJ2-2, the V gene TRBV9, with TRBD2 matching 12 bases. After removal of 3 bases from V and 5 bases from J, the junction contained 5 bases not matched to a gene. The germline gives CDR1 SGDLS, CDR2 YYNGEE. CDR3 size: 16 residues. CDR3 in amino acids: CASSGTGLAGTGELFF. The CDR3, as DNA: TGTGCCAGCAGCGGAACGGGACTAGCGGGTACCGGGGAGCTGTTTTTT.

This clone appeared a few times. V gene TRBV11-2 combines with J gene TRBJ1-1; D remains ambiguous. The CDR3 covers 13 residues. CDR1 and CDR2 from the germline V gene are SGHAT and FQNNGV. V lost 2 bases, J lost 1 base, and 5 bases lay in between. This chain's CDR3 is CASSLIENTEAFF. CDR3 DNA: TGTGCCAGCAGCTTAATCGAGAACACTGAAGCTTTCTTT.

The chain couples TRBV3-1 (or the pseudogene TRBV3-2) to TRBJ2-1; TRBD1 might be the D (6 bases). The germline V gene encodes CDR1 LGHDT and CDR2 YNNKEL (reference sequence). V lost 1 base and J 3 bases, leaving 13 bases between the germline ends. The CDR3 has 16 residues. The CDR3 sequence is CASSQVRQVYYNEQFF. For the CDR3, the DNA is TGTGCCAGCAGCCAAGTCAGACAGGTGTACTACAATGAGCAGTTCTTC.

The V gene is TRBV7-6, the J gene TRBJ2-7, with D possibly matching TRBD1 (6 bases). V lost 5 bases and J lost 5, with 19 bases in between. Germline CDR1 reads SGHVS; CDR2 reads FNYEAQ. This CDR3 contains 15 residues. DNA for the CDR3: TGTGCCAGCAGCCCATCCATCGGGACATTGCACGAGCAGTACTTC. Translated, it gives CASSPSIGTLHEQYF. Using reference TRBV7-6 and TRBJ2-7 for the parts outside the CDR3, the full variable domain is GAGVSQSPRYKVTKRGQDVALRCDPISGHVSLYWYRQALGQGPEFLTYFNYEAQQDKSGLPNDRFSAERPEGSISTLTIQRTEQRDSAMYRCASSPSIGTLHEQYFGPGTRLTVT.

The V call is TRBV27, the J call TRBJ2-5; TRBD2 matches 11 bases. The CDR3 has 14 amino acids. Germline loops: CDR1 MNHEY, CDR2 SMNVEV (reference sequence). Germline trimming cut 11 bases from V and 5 bases from J; bases unmatched to any gene: 10. The CDR3 coding sequence is TGTGCCTCTCGCACTAGCGGGAGAGGCGAGACCCAGTACTTC. Translated: CASRTSGRGETQYF.

The V call is TRBV6-5, the J call TRBJ1-3; a weak D match, TRBD1 (6 bases). The V end lost 5 bases, the J end lost 4 bases, and 15 bases lay between the germline ends. This CDR3 is 15 amino acids long. Germline-derived CDR1 and CDR2 are MNHEY and SVGAGI. The CDR3 DNA is TGTGCCAGCAGTCCCCCGGGGGGGACAGGAAACACCATATATTTT. Its protein is CASSPPGGTGNTIYF.

The V gene is TRBV10-3, the J gene TRBJ1-5, with no clear D. V lost 3 bases, J lost 0 bases, and 15 bases lay in between. Germline values: CDR1 ENHRY, CDR2 SYGVKD. The CDR3 is 17 residues long. CDR3 nucleotides: TGTGCCATCAGTGAAAGGAGGGCCCGGGGTAGCAATCAGCCCCAGCATTTT. Amino acids: CAISERRARGSNQPQHF.

The J gene is TRBJ2-2, the V gene TRBV5-6; D gene ambiguous. Trimming cost V 2 bases and J 5 bases, with 7 bases left between them. Per the germline V gene, CDR1 is SGHDT and CDR2 is YYEEEE. This CDR3 has 13 residues. CDR3 sequence (DNA): TGTGCCAGCAGCTTTGGGCGGACCGGGGAGCTGTTTTTT. Amino acid sequence: CASSFGRTGELFF.

CDR3 sequence reads: CAWSPSGITSSPLHF. The DNA of the CDR3 is TGTGCCTGGAGCCCCTCGGGGATAACTTCGTCACCCCTCCACTTT. The chain couples TRBV30 to TRBJ1-6, with D uncertain. The CDR3 has 15 amino acids. V dropped 3 bases and J dropped 10 bases, with 19 bases sitting between them. Germline V gene sequence: CDR1 GTSNPN, CDR2 SVGIG (reference sequence).

J is TRBJ2-7 and V is TRBV5-5; weak D call: TRBD1 (6 bases). The CDR3 loop spans 14 amino acids. The ends were cut back, 4 bases at V and 3 bases at J, with 14 bases in the middle. CDR1 and CDR2 from the germline V gene are SGHKS and YYEKEE (reference sequence). The CDR3 loop reads CASSIGTRIYEQYF. DNA for the CDR3: TGTGCCAGCAGCATCGGGACACGGATCTACGAGCAGTACTTC.